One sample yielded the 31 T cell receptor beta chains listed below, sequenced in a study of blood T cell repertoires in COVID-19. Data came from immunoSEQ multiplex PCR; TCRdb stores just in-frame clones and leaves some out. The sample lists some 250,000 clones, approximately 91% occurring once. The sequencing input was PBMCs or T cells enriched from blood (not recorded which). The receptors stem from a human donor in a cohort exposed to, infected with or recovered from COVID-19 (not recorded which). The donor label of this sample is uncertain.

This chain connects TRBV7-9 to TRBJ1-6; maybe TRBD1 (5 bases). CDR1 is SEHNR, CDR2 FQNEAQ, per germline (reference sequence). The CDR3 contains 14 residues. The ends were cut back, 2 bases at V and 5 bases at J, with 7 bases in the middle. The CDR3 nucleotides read TGTGCCAGCAGCTTATCGGGGGATAATTCACCCCTCCACTTT. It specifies CASSLSGDNSPLHF.

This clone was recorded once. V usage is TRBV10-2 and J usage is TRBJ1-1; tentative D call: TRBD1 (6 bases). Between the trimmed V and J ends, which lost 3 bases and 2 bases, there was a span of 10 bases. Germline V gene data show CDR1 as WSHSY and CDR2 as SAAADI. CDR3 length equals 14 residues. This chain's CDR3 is CASSDWTVNTEAFF. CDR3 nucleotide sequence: TGCGCCAGCAGTGACTGGACAGTTAACACTGAAGCTTTCTTT.

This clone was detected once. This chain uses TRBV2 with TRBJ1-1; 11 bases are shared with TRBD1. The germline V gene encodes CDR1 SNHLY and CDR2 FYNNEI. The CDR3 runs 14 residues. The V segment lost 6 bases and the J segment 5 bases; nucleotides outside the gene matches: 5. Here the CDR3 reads CASSAGTGGTEAFF. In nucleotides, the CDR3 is TGTGCCAGCAGCGCCGGGACAGGGGGGACTGAAGCTTTCTTT.

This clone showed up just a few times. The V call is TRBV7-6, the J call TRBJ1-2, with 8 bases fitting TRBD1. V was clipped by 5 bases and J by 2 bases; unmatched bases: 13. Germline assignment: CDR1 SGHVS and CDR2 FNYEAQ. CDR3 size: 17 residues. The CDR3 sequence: CASSQNLYRTGNYGYTF. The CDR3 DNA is TGTGCCAGCAGCCAGAATCTATATAGGACAGGGAACTATGGCTACACCTTC.

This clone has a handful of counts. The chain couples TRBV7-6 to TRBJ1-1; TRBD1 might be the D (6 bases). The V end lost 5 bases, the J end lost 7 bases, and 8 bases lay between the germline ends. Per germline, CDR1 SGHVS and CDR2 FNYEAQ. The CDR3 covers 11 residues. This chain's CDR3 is CASSTGIEAFF. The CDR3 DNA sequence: TGTGCCAGCAGCACAGGGATTGAAGCTTTCTTT.

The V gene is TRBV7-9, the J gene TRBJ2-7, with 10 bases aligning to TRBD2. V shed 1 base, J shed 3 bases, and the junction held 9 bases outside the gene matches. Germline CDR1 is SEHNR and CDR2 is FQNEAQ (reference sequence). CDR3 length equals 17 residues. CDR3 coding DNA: TGTGCCAGCAGCTTAGGCCCCGCTAGCGGGGGAGACTACGAGCAGTACTTC. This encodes CASSLGPASGGDYEQYF.

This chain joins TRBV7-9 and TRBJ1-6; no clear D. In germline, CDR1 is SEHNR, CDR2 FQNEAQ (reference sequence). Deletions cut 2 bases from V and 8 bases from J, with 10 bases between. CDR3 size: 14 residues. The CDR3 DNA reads TGTGCCAGCAGCTTATCGTCCGTAGATTCACCCCTCCACTTT. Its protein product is CASSLSSVDSPLHF.

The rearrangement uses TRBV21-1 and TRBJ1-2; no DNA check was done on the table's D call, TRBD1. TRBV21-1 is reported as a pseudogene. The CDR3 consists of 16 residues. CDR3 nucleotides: TGTGCCAGCAGCCCCAGGGCGGACAGGGGTGACTATGGCTACACCTTC. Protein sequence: CASSPRADRGDYGYTF.

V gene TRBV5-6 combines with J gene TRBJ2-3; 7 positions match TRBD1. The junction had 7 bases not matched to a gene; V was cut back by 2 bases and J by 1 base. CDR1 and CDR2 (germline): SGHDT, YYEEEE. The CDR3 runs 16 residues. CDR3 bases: TGTGCCAGCAGCTTTACCCGGGACAGTCGCACAGATACGCAGTATTTT. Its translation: CASSFTRDSRTDTQYF.

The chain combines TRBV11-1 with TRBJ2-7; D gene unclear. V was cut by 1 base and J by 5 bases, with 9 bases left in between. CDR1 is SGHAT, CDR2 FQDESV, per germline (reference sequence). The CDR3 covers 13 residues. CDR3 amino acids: CASSLDRIHEQYF. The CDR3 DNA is TGTGCCAGCAGCTTAGACAGAATCCACGAGCAGTACTTC.

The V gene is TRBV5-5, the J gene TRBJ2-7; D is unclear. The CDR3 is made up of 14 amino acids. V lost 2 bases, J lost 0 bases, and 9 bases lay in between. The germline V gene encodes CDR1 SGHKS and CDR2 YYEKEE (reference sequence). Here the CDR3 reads CASSFVTSSYEQYF. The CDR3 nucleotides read TGTGCCAGCAGCTTTGTTACAAGCTCCTACGAGCAGTACTTC.

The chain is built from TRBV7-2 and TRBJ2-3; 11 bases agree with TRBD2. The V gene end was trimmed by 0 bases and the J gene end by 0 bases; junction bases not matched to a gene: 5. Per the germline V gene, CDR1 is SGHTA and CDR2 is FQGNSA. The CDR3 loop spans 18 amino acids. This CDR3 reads CASSLAGLAGQSTDTQYF. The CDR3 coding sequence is TGTGCCAGCAGCTTAGCCGGACTAGCGGGCCAAAGCACAGATACGCAGTATTTT.

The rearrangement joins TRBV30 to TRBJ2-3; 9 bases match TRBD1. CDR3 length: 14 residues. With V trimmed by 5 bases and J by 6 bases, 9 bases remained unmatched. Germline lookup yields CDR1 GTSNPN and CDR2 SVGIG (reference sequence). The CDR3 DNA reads TGTGCCTGGGACCCGGGACAGGGTTGGGATACGCAGTATTTT. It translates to CAWDPGQGWDTQYF.

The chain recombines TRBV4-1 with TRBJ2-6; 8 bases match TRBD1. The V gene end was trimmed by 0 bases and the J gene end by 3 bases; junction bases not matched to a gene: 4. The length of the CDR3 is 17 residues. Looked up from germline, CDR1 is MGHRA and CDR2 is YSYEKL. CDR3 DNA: TGCGCCAGCAGCCAAGACAGGGGGCGGGATGGGGCCAACGTCCTGACTTTC. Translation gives CASSQDRGRDGANVLTF.

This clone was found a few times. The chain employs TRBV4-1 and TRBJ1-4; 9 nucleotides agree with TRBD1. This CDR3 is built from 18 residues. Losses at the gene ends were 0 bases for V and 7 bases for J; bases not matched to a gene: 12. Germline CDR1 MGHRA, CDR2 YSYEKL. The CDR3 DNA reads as TGCGCCAGCAGCCAAGACCCGGGACAGGGCGTGAGAGGTGAAAAACTGTTTTTT. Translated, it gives CASSQDPGQGVRGEKLFF.

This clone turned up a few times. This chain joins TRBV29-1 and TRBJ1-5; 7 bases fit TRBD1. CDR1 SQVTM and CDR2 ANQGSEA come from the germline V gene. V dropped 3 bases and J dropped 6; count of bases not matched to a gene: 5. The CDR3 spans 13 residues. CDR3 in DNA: TGCAGCGTTGAGTTCCAGGGGGGTCAGCCCCAGCATTTT. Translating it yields CSVEFQGGQPQHF.

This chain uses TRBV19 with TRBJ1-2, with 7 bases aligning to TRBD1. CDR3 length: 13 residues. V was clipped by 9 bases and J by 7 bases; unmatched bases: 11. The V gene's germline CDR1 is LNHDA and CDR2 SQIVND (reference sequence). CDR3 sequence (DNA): TGTGCCAGCCGAGAGGGCTCAGGGGGTGGCTACACCTTC. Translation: CASREGSGGGYTF. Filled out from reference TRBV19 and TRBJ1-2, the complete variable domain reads DGGITQSPKYLFRKEGQNVTLSCEQNLNHDAMYWYRQDPGQGLRLIYYSQIVNDFQKGDIAEGYSVSREKKESFPLTVTSAQKNPTAFYLCASREGSGGGYTFGSGTRLTVV.

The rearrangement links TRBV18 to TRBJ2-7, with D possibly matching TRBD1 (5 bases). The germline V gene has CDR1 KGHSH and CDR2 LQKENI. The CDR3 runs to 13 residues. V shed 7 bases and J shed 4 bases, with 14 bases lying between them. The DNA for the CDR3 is TGTGCCAGCTTAGGGGTTGTCGGGTACGAGCAGTACTTC. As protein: CASLGVVGYEQYF. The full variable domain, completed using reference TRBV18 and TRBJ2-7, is NAGVMQNPRHLVRRRGQEARLRCSPMKGHSHVYWYRQLPEEGLKFMVYLQKENIIDESGMPKERFSAEFPKEGPSILRIQQVVRGDSAAYFCASLGVVGYEQYFGPGTRLTVT.

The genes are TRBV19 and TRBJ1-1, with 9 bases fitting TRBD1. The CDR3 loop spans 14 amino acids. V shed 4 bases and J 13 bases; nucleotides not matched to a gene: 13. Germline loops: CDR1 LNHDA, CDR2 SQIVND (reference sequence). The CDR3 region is CASSTGVRQGDFFF. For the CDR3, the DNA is TGTGCCAGTAGTACTGGGGTTCGACAGGGGGATTTTTTCTTT.

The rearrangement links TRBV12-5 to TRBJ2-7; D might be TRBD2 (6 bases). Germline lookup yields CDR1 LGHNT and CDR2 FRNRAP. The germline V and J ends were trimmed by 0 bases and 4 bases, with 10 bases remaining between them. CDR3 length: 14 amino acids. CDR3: CASGLVTAGYEQYF. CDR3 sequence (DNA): TGTGCTAGTGGTTTGGTAACAGCGGGTTACGAGCAGTACTTC.

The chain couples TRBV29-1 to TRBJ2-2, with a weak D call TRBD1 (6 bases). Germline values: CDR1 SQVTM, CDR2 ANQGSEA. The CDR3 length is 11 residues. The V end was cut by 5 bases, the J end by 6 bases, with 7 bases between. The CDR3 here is CSVRGSGELFF. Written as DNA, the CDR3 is TGCAGCGTTAGGGGGTCCGGGGAGCTGTTTTTT.

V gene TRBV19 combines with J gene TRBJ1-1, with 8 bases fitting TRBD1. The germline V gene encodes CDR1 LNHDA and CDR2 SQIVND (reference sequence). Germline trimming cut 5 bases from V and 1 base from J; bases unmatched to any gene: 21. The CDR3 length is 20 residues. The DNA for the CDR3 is TGTGCCAGTAGTCCCCTTCTAGCGGGACAGGCAAAACATCCGAACACTGAAGCTTTCTTT. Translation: CASSPLLAGQAKHPNTEAFF.

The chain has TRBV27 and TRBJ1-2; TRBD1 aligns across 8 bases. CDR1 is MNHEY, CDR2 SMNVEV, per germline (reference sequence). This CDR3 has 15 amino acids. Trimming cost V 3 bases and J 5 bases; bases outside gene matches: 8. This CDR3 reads CASSFTGGPWYGYTF. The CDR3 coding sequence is TGTGCCAGCAGTTTCACAGGGGGTCCATGGTATGGCTACACCTTC.

The CDR3 sequence is CASSKRFRGSYEQYF. CDR3 bases: TGTGCCAGCAGCAAGAGGTTCAGGGGTAGCTACGAGCAGTACTTC. The gene calls are TRBV21-1 and TRBJ2-7; the DNA was not used to check the table's D call, TRBD1. TRBV21-1 is flagged as a pseudogene. The CDR3 consists of 15 residues.

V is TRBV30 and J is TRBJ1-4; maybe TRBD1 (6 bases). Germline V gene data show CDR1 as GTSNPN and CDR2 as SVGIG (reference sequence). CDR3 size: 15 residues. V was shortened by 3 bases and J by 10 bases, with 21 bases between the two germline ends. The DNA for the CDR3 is TGTGCCTGGAGCCCGGACAGCTTACTTCTAGGAAAACTGTTTTTT. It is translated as CAWSPDSLLLGKLFF. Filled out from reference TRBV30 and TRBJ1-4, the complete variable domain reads SQTIHQWPATLVQPVGSPLSLECTVEGTSNPNLYWYRQAAGRGLQLLFYSVGIGQISSEVPQNLSASRPQDRQFILSSKKLLLSDSGFYLCAWSPDSLLLGKLFFGSGTQLSVL.

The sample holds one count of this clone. CDR3 in DNA: TGCGCCAGCAGCTTCGGGACAGGGGGACACGAGCAGTACTTC. Protein: CASSFGTGGHEQYF. The chain uses TRBV5-1 and TRBJ2-7; 11 bases align to TRBD1. Germline CDR1 and CDR2: SGHRS and YFSETQ. The CDR3 spans 14 residues. V lost 2 bases to trimming and J lost 5 bases; unmatched junction nucleotides: 3.

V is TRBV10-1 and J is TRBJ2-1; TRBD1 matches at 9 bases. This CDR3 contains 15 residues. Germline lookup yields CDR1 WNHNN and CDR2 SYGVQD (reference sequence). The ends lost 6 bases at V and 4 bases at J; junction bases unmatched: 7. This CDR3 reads CASRAPGQGYNEQFF. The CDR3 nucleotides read TGCGCCAGCAGGGCCCCGGGACAGGGTTACAATGAGCAGTTCTTC.

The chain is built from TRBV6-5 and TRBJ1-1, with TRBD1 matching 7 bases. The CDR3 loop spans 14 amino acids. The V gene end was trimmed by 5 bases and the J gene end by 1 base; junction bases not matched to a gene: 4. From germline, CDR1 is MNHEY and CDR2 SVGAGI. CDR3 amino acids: CASSTRTGNTEAFF. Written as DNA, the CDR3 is TGTGCCAGCAGTACCCGGACAGGGAACACTGAAGCTTTCTTT.

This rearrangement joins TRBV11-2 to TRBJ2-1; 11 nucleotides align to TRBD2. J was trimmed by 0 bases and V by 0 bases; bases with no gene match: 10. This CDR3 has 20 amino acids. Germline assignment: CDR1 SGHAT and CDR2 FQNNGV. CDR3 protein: CASSLETSGGSRSSYNEQFF. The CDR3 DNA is TGTGCCAGCAGCTTAGAAACTAGCGGGGGCTCCCGAAGCTCCTACAATGAGCAGTTCTTC.

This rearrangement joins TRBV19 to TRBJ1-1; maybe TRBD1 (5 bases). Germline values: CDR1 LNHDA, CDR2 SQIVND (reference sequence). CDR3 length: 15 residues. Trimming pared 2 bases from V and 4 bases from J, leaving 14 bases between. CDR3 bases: TGTGCCAGTAGTATAAGTTCGGGGGTAGGCACTGAAGCTTTCTTT. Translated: CASSISSGVGTEAFF.

CDR3 coding DNA: TGTGCCAGTAGACCCGACAGATCTTACTACGAGCAGTACTTC. Amino acids: CASRPDRSYYEQYF. The chain uses TRBV19 and TRBJ2-7; a possible D gene is TRBD1 (5 bases). V was cut by 6 bases and J by 3 bases, with 15 bases left in between. The CDR3 totals 14 residues. Germline CDR1 is LNHDA and CDR2 is SQIVND (reference sequence).